Shown below are 17 T cell receptor beta chains from a single sample sequenced in a study of OX40 agonist ivuxolimab in advanced cancers. TCRdb's table, derived via immunoSEQ multiplex PCR, lists solely in-frame clones and lacks some. This table holds some 65,000 clones, roughly 90% found once. Sequencing was performed on CD4+ or CD8+ T cells sorted from blood, taken in a trial of the OX40 agonist ivuxolimab. The source of these receptors is an adult with an advanced solid tumor such as melanoma, head and neck, liver or kidney cancer.

This chain's CDR3 is CASSPPGRNQPQHF. CDR3 DNA sequence: TGTGCCAGCAGCCCTCCGGGCCGCAATCAGCCCCAGCATTTT. The gene calls are TRBV9 and TRBJ1-5; D is unclear. V was pared by 4 bases and J by 2 bases, with 10 bases between. The germline V gene has CDR1 SGDLS and CDR2 YYNGEE. This CDR3 region has 14 residues.

The chain carries TRBV5-1 and TRBJ2-1; TRBD2 agrees at 10 bases. Looked up from germline, CDR1 is SGHRS and CDR2 is YFSETQ. V lost 0 bases and J lost 7; bases outside the gene matches: 4. The CDR3 has 15 residues. CDR3 DNA: TGCGCCAGCAGCTTGGCTAGCGGGAGTGGGAATGAGCAGTTCTTC. This translates into CASSLASGSGNEQFF.

The rearrangement links TRBV6-5 to TRBJ1-1, with unresolved D. V was cut by 2 bases and J by 3 bases, with 7 bases left in between. Germline values: CDR1 MNHEY, CDR2 SVGAGI. The CDR3 covers 13 residues. CDR3 in amino acids: CASSYREYTEAFF. As DNA, the CDR3 is TGTGCCAGCAGTTACAGGGAATACACTGAAGCTTTCTTT.

The chain combines TRBV5-1 with TRBJ2-7, with D perhaps TRBD2 (5 bases). Trimming pared 5 bases from V and 3 bases from J, leaving 12 bases between. Per the germline V gene, CDR1 is SGHRS and CDR2 is YFSETQ. This CDR3 spans 13 amino acids. CDR3 nucleotide sequence: TGCGCCAGCAGACGCGCAGAGGGCTACGAGCAGTACTTC. It codes for CASRRAEGYEQYF.

The chain links TRBV2 to TRBJ1-2; weak D call: TRBD1 (5 bases). The V end lost 6 bases, the J end lost 8 bases, and 16 bases lay between the germline ends. Germline lookup yields CDR1 SNHLY and CDR2 FYNNEI. The CDR3 has 13 amino acids. The CDR3 DNA follows: TGTGCCAGCAGCGCATCAGGGTTGGGGGGCTACACCTTC. This gives the protein CASSASGLGGYTF.

This chain joins TRBV7-2 and TRBJ2-1; D is unclear. The V end was cut by 0 bases, the J end by 0 bases, with 9 bases between. Germline CDR1 and CDR2: SGHTA and FQGNSA. This CDR3 contains 16 residues. Written as DNA, the CDR3 is TGTGCCAGCAGCTTAGCTATAGGGATCTCCTACAATGAGCAGTTCTTC. Its translation is CASSLAIGISYNEQFF.

The chain links TRBV6-1 to TRBJ1-5; no reliable D call. The V gene's germline CDR1 is MNHNS and CDR2 SASEGT. The CDR3 consists of 15 residues. V was trimmed by 2 bases and J by 0 bases, leaving 8 bases between them. CDR3 nucleotides: TGTGCCAGCAGTGAACTACTCTATAGCAATCAGCCCCAGCATTTT. Its protein is CASSELLYSNQPQHF.

V gene TRBV27 combines with J gene TRBJ2-7; 7 bases map to TRBD1. The ends lost 5 bases at V and 4 bases at J; junction bases unmatched: 8. CDR1 and CDR2 from the germline V gene are MNHEY and SMNVEV (reference sequence). The CDR3 runs to 14 residues. The CDR3 sequence: CASSPTGVWYEQYF. For the CDR3, the DNA is TGTGCCAGCAGTCCTACAGGGGTGTGGTACGAGCAGTACTTC.

The chain employs TRBV4-1 and TRBJ2-1; unclear D gene. The CDR3 has 15 amino acids. The germline V and J ends were trimmed by 0 bases and 5 bases, with 11 bases remaining between them. CDR1 and CDR2 (germline): MGHRA, YSYEKL. Here the CDR3 reads CASSQESYWNNEQFF. For the CDR3, the DNA is TGCGCCAGCAGCCAAGAGTCGTACTGGAACAATGAGCAGTTCTTC.

This chain uses TRBV6-1 with TRBJ2-5; D possibly corresponds to TRBD2 (5 bases). The germline V gene encodes CDR1 MNHNS and CDR2 SASEGT. The CDR3 is made up of 15 amino acids. V dropped 1 base and J dropped 1 base, with 10 bases sitting between them. The CDR3 DNA is TGTGCCAGCAGTGAAGGACTACTGCCCCAAGAGACCCAGTACTTC. Its translation is CASSEGLLPQETQYF.

With regard to this clone: Other DNA variants within this sample encode the same CDR3. The CDR3 sequence is CASSLQGAGTEAFF. The CDR3 coding sequence is TGTGCCAGCAGCTTACAGGGGGCCGGCACTGAAGCTTTCTTT. The chain links TRBV7-9 to TRBJ1-1; the match to TRBD1 covers 8 bases. In germline, CDR1 is SEHNR, CDR2 FQNEAQ (reference sequence). The ends lost 2 bases at V and 4 bases at J; junction bases unmatched: 3. The CDR3 is 14 amino acids.

The chain recombines TRBV7-2 with TRBJ2-7; 10 positions agree with TRBD2. After removal of 1 base from V and 7 bases from J, the junction contained 7 bases not matched to a gene. The CDR3 has 15 amino acids. CDR1 is SGHTA, CDR2 FQGNSA, per germline. The CDR3 is CASSLVGPAGGEQYF. The CDR3 DNA reads TGTGCCAGCAGCTTAGTCGGTCCAGCGGGAGGGGAGCAGTACTTC. The variable domain in full, completed from reference TRBV7-2 and TRBJ2-7, reads GAGVSQSPSNKVTEKGKDVELRCDPISGHTALYWYRQSLGQGLEFLIYFQGNSAPDKSGLPSDRFSAERTGGSVSTLTIQRTQQEDSAVYLCASSLVGPAGGEQYFGPGTRLTVT.

The rearrangement joins TRBV28 to TRBJ1-4; 10 bases map to TRBD1. From germline, CDR1 is MDHEN and CDR2 SYDVKM. The length of the CDR3 is 15 residues. V lost 6 bases, J lost 4 bases, and 5 bases stayed unmatched. CDR3 nucleotide sequence: TGTGCCAGCAGGACAGGGGGCGGGGGTAATGAAAAACTGTTTTTT. It specifies CASRTGGGGNEKLFF.

The chain couples TRBV28 to TRBJ1-4, with 8 positions matching TRBD1. CDR3 length: 15 amino acids. Looked up from germline, CDR1 is MDHEN and CDR2 is SYDVKM. V lost 6 bases and J lost 8; bases outside the gene matches: 11. This chain's CDR3 is CASSYGQGLVEKLFF. The DNA for the CDR3 is TGTGCCAGCAGCTATGGACAGGGTCTGGTGGAAAAACTGTTTTTT. Filled out from reference TRBV28 and TRBJ1-4, the complete variable domain reads DVKVTQSSRYLVKRTGEKVFLECVQDMDHENMFWYRQDPGLGLRLIYFSYDVKMKEKGDIPEGYSVSREKKERFSLILESASTNQTSMYLCASSYGQGLVEKLFFGSGTQLSVL.

This CDR3 is CASRLEREGFTDTQYF. The CDR3 DNA sequence: TGCGCCAGCAGATTGGAGCGGGAGGGGTTCACAGATACGCAGTATTTT. The chain joins TRBV4-3 to TRBJ2-3; 10 nucleotides agree with TRBD2. V lost 6 bases, J lost 2 bases, and 8 bases stayed unmatched. CDR3 length: 16 residues. Germline CDR1 and CDR2: LGHNA and YSLEER.

V and J are TRBV10-2 and TRBJ1-4; possible D gene TRBD1, 5 bases. The germline V and J ends were trimmed by 5 bases and 6 bases, with 10 bases remaining between them. This CDR3 region has 13 residues. In germline, CDR1 is WSHSY, CDR2 SAAADI. The CDR3 here is CASSTGPYEKLFF. For the CDR3, the DNA is TGCGCCAGCAGTACAGGTCCCTATGAAAAACTGTTTTTT.

The chain links TRBV4-1 to TRBJ1-2, with 7 bases matching TRBD1. V was pared by 0 bases and J by 6 bases, with 10 bases of the junction left unmatched. Germline CDR1 reads MGHRA; CDR2 reads YSYEKL. The CDR3 has 16 amino acids. CDR3 sequence (DNA): TGCGCCAGCAGCCAAGAGATACAGGGGAAAGTCGATGGCTACACCTTC. The encoded protein is CASSQEIQGKVDGYTF.